This TCR beta chain was captured by sequencing in a study of identical twins listed by TCRdb under 2016. About the investigation overall: To test whether fetal clonotypes persist, this study deep-sequenced TCR alpha and beta repertoires from monozygotic twins, from unrelated adults of various ages, and from cord blood. To rule out contamination, replicate twin experiments were performed at different times with different library preparation protocols.

Only healthy Caucasian donors were included. Three unrelated non-twin adults were also sequenced: a male aged 18 to 30, a male aged 50 to 60 and a female aged 50 to 60. Miltenyi CD45RO+ enrichment and human naive T-cell isolation kits were used to isolate memory (CD45RO+) and naive T cells from PBMC. The CDR3 starts with the cysteine, ends with the phenylalanine, and has 16 residues. Only the CDR3 DNA is retained, 48 bases long and in frame from the first base. In the germline V gene, CDR1 corresponds to SGHTA and CDR2 to FQGNSA. Cut back by 5 bases and 1 base, the V and J ends lie 16 bases apart. This clonotype showed up just a few times. What antigen it recognizes has not been identified. One base away there is no much larger clone; base qualities are not given. The receptor library was made with 5' RACE. Instrument used: Illumina HiSeq 2000. Template switching added a universal primer binding site, and the final cDNA carried a unique molecular identifier that allowed TCR cDNA molecules to be counted accurately. Specific primers in the conserved constant-segment region were used to synthesize first-strand cDNA for TCR alpha and beta chains. Each cDNA library was double barcoded, with a SMART-Mk sample barcode plus Illumina barcodes, to control for contamination. TruSeq adapter sequences, together with Illumina sample barcodes, were added in two successive PCR steps. TCR alpha and beta cDNA libraries were sequenced on the Illumina HiSeq platform with custom primers. Regarding the original processing steps: MiGEC was used to process raw reads and extract unique molecular identifiers, and MiXCR was used to find CDR3 positions. For each individual, recombination models were inferred using an EM algorithm with the repgenHMM and IGoR tools. Shared clonotype analysis was performed with the tcR package in R, normalizing sharing by the product of cloneset sizes. Out-of-frame nonproductive sequences were analyzed to study raw recombination free of thymic and clonal selection effects. TCRdb ran its own pipeline on the public reads, namely fastp trimming at Q25 and MiXCR clone calling, and kept in-frame beta chains. Every CDR3 protein is listed once, alongside the most common genes and DNA of its rows. TCRdb assigned the V and J calls; the authors' analysis was not used. The sample table lists fewer than 450,000 distinct CDR3 sequences, roughly 10% of them with a count of one. The top ten hold about 8.1% of the sample.

Overall study outcomes, separate from this receptor: Abundant cord blood beta clonotypes had fewer insertions, young adult naive repertoires showed a similar but weaker trend, and memory repertoires showed no such trend. Invariant T cells such as MAIT and iNKT could partly confound zero-insertion analyses, though diverse VJ usage argued against this for most clonotypes. In beta out-of-frame sequences, excess twin sharing was weaker, because having fewer shared sequences lowered the signal-to-noise ratio. In monozygotic twins, recombination models systematically underestimated out-of-frame TCR alpha sharing, but the models matched the sharing seen between unrelated individuals. Because the same donors could not be followed over many years, the conclusions depended on cross-sectional statistical analysis. Out-of-frame TCR alpha sequences shared between twins showed an excess of low generation-probability sequences compared with coincidental sharing between unrelated individuals.

The chain couples TRBV7-2 to TRBJ2-3; confidence is insufficient to name the D gene. The TCR originated in a woman aged 50 to 65 in good health. The sequencing sample was made of naive T cells sorted from blood. The intended sense of this specimen's cell subset or site label: cells isolated with a human naive T-cell isolation kit. The DNA sequence follows: TGTGCCAGCAGCACACCTCGAGAGTTGGGCACAGATACGCAGTATTTT. Its coded protein is CASSTPRELGTDTQYF.